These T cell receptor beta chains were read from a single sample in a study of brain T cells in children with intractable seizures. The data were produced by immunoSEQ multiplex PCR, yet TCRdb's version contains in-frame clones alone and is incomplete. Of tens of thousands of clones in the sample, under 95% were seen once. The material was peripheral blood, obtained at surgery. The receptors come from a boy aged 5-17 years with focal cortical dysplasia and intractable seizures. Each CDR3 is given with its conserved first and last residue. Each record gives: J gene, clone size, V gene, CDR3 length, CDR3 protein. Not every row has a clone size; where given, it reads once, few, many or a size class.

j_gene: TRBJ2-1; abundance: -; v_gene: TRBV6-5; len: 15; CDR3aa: CASSYSTSGSNEQFF
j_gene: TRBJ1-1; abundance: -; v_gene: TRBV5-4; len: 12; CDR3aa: CASSLRASEAFF
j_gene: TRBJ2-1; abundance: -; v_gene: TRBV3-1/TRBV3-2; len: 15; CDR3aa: CASSQGLAGYNEQFF
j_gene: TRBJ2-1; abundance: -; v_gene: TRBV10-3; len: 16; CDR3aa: CAISEPAASLYNEQFF
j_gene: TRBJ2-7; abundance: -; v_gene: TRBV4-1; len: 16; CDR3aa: CASSQDLSLNYYEQYF
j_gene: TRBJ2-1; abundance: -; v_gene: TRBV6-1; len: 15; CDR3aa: CASSEANGVYNEQFF
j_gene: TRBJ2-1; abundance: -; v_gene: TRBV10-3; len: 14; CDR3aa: CATRDVSSYNEQFF
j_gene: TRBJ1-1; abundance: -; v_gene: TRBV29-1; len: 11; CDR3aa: CSGDRVTEAFF
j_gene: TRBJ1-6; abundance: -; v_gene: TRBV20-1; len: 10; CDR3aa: CSAHRGTLHF
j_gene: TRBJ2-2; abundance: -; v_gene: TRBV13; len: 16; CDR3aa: CASSPDGQGNTGELFF
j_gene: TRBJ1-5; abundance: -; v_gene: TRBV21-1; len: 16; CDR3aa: CASSNFGGKGNQPQHF
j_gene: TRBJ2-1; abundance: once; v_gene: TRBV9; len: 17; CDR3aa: CASSVGLAESSYNEQFF
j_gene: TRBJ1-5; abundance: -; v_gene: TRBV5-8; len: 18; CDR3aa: CASSLRDRVDYSNQPQHF
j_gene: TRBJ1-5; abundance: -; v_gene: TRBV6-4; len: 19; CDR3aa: CASISDDRAKDYSNQPQHF
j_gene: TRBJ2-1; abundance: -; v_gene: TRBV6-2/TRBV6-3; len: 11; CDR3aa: CASSYNFEQFF
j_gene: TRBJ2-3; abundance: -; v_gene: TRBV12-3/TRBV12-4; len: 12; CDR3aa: CASGDSTDTQYF
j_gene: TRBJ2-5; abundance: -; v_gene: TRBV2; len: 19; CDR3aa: CASSEKDSQRLPPQETQYF